This entry is about one T cell receptor beta chain. Its matching antigen is unknown. The source of the sample is a study of cytomegalovirus exposure and HLA in healthy donors. Findings of the study overall: The classifier reportedly diagnosed cytomegalovirus status with high sensitivity and specificity. The authors assumed roughly uniform sequencing depth across donors for presence/absence analyses. Association with HLA alleles at 0.05 false discovery rate was found for 16,951 TCR beta sequences in a later analysis.

Use of 60 Vbeta and 13 Jbeta primers characterized the PCR. Method: immunoSEQ multiplex PCR; TCRdb's copy keeps in-frame clones and lacks some. The data show roughly 77,000 clones, around 72% seen once. V was clipped by 0 bases and J by 0 bases, with 10 bases between them. CDR3 length equals 16 residues. CDR1 SGHTS and CDR2 YDEGEE come from the germline V gene. The sequenced material came from PBMCs. The chain recombines TRBV5-8 with TRBJ1-5, with a weak D call TRBD1 (6 bases). The sequence derives from a woman aged 40 to 55 in good health and CMV-seropositive. CDR3 protein: CASSLDRENSNQPQHF. The CDR3 nucleotides are TGTGCCAGCAGCTTGGACAGGGAGAATAGCAATCAGCCCCAGCATTTT.